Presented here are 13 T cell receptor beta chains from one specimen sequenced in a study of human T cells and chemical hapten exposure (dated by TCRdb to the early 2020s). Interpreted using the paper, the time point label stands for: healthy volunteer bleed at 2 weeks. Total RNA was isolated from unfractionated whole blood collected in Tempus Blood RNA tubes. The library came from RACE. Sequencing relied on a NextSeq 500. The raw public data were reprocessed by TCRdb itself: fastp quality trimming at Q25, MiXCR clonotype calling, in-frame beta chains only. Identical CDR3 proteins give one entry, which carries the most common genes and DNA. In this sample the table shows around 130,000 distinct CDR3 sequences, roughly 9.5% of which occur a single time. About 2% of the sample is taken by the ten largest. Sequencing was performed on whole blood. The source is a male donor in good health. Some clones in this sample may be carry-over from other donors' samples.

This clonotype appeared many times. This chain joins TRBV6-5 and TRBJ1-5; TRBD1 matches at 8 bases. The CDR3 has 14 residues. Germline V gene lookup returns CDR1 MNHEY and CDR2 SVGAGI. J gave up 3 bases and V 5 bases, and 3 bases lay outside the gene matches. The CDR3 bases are TGTGCCAGCAGTCCACAGGGGGTCAATCAGCCCCAGCATTTT. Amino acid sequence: CASSPQGVNQPQHF.

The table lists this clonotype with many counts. The CDR3 DNA reads as TGTGCCAGCAGCCCCCAAAGGGGGACAAAGGGAAACATTCAGTACTTC. It is translated as CASSPQRGTKGNIQYF. This sequence joins TRBV3-1 and TRBJ2-4, with a possible D match to TRBD1 (6 bases). Germline V lookup: CDR1 LGHDT, CDR2 YNNKEL (reference sequence). The ends were cut back, 4 bases at V and 6 bases at J, with 19 bases in the middle. This CDR3 is 16 amino acids long.

The CDR3 DNA is TGCAGCCCCGGACAGGGGGCCCCTCGAGGCACCGGGGAGCTGTTTTTT. It translates to CSPGQGAPRGTGELFF. This chain joins TRBV29-1 and TRBJ2-2, with 11 nucleotides matching TRBD1. The length of the CDR3 is 16 residues. The germline gives CDR1 SQVTM, CDR2 ANQGSEA. With 8 bases clipped from V and 4 bases from J, the junction kept 12 bases outside the gene matches.

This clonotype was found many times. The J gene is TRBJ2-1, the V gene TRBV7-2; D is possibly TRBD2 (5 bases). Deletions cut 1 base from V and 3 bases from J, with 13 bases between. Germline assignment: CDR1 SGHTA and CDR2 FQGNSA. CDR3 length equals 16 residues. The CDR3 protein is CASSLVPGIFYNEQFF. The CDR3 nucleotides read TGTGCCAGCAGCTTAGTCCCCGGGATCTTCTACAATGAGCAGTTCTTC.

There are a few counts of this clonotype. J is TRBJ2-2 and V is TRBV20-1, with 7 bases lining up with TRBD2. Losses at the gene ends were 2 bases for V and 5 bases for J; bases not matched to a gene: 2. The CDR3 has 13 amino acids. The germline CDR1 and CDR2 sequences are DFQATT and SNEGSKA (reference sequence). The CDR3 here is CSARLAVTGELFF. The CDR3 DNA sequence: TGCAGTGCTAGACTAGCGGTAACCGGGGAGCTGTTTTTT.

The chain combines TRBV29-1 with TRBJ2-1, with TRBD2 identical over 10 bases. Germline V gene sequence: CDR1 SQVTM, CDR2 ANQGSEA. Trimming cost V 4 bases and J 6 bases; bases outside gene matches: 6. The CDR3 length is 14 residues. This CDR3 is CSVGLAGVSNEQFF. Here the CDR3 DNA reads TGCAGCGTTGGCCTAGCGGGAGTGAGCAATGAGCAGTTCTTC.

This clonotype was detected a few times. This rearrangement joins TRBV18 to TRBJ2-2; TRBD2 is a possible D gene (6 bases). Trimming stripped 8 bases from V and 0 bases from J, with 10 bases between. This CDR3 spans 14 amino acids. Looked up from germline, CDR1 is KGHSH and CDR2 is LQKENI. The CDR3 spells CASPGTPNTGELFF. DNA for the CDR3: TGTGCCAGCCCCGGGACTCCGAACACCGGGGAGCTGTTTTTT.

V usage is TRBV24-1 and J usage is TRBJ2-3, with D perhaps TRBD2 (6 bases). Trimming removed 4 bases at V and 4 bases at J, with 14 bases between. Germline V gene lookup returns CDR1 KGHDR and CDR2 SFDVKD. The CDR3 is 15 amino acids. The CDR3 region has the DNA TGTGCCACCAGTGAGACGGGCCGGAGGGCAGATACGCAGTATTTT. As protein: CATSETGRRADTQYF.

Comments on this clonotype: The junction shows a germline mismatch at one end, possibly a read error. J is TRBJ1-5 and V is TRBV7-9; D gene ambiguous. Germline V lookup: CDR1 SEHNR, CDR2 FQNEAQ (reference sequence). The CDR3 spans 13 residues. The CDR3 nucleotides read TGTGCCAGCAGCCCGAGACACCTACAGCGCCAGCATTTT. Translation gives CASSPRHLQRQHF.

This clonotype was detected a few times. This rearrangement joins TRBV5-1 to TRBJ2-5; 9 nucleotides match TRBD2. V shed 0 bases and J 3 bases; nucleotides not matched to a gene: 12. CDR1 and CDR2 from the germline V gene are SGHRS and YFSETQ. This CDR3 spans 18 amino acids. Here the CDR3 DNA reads TGCGCCAGCAGCTTGGGAGCCACTAGCGGGTTTTTAGAAGAGACCCAGTACTTC. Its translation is CASSLGATSGFLEETQYF.

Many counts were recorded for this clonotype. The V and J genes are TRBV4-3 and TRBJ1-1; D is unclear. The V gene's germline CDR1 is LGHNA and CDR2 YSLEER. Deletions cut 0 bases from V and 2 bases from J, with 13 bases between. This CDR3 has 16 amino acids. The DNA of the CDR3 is TGCGCCAGCAGCCAAGATATCGCGAGGACTAACACTGAAGCTTTCTTT. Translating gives CASSQDIARTNTEAFF.

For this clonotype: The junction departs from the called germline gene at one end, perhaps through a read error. CDR3 amino acids: CASSYTGGRTDTQNF. CDR3 DNA: TGTGCCAGCAGTTACACTGGAGGGCGCACAGATACGCAGAATTTT. This rearrangement joins TRBV6-5 to TRBJ2-3, with TRBD2 as a possible D gene (6 bases). The CDR3 loop spans 15 amino acids. Germline CDR1 reads MNHEY; CDR2 reads SVGAGI.

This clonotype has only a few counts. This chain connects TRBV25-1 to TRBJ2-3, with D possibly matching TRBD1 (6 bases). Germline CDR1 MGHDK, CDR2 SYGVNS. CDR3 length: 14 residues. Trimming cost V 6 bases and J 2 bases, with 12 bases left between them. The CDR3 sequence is CASSDRRFTDTQYF. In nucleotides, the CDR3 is TGTGCCAGCAGCGACAGGAGATTCACAGATACGCAGTATTTT.